The 25 T cell receptor beta chains in this list originate from one sample, sequenced in a study of human T cells and chemical hapten exposure. TCRdb processed the RACE reads anew with MiXCR; each CDR3 protein has one entry. Altogether approximately 180,000 distinct CDR3 sequences are present, almost 30% being singletons, with the ten largest covering 2.9%. Specified time point: pre-sensitization, week 0. Regarding treatment: therapeutic diphenylcyclopropenone sensitization with weekly scalp DPC. The sample here was whole blood, taken in connection with sensitization to the hapten diphenylcyclopropenone (DPC). Receptors originate from a woman aged 25 to 39 with alopecia areata. Some clones in this sample may be carry-over from other donors' samples.

The chain carries TRBV28 and TRBJ2-7; D remains ambiguous. The CDR3 has 12 amino acids. In germline, CDR1 is MDHEN, CDR2 SYDVKM. V lost 7 bases and J 2 bases, leaving 9 bases between the germline ends. The CDR3 is CASTKDTYEQYF. DNA of the CDR3: TGTGCCAGCACCAAAGACACCTACGAGCAGTACTTC.

The chain combines TRBV29-1 with TRBJ2-3; 15 bases map to TRBD2. From germline, CDR1 is SQVTM and CDR2 ANQGSEA. Trimming took 8 bases from V and 6 from J; bases not matched to a gene: 6. The CDR3 has 14 amino acids. The CDR3, as DNA: TGCAGCACCTCAGGACTAGCGGGAGGGGATACGCAGTATTTT. It encodes CSTSGLAGGDTQYF.

The chain joins TRBV14 to TRBJ1-1; 10 bases line up with TRBD1. The CDR3 runs 15 residues. From germline, CDR1 is SGHDN and CDR2 FVKESK. V lost 4 bases, J lost 6 bases, and 8 bases stayed unmatched. CDR3 in amino acids: CASSPRQGARAEAFF. For the CDR3, the DNA is TGTGCCAGCAGCCCGCGACAGGGGGCGAGGGCTGAAGCTTTCTTT.

This chain uses TRBV11-3 with TRBJ2-1, with D maybe TRBD2 (6 bases). This CDR3 spans 13 amino acids. The ends were cut back, 2 bases at V and 7 bases at J, with 9 bases in the middle. Germline V gene sequence: CDR1 SGHNT, CDR2 YENEEA. CDR3 loop: CASSLRGRNEQFF. CDR3 in DNA: TGTGCCAGCAGCTTACGGGGGAGAAATGAGCAGTTCTTC.

The CDR3 sequence: CSALLGAHYEQYF. CDR3 bases: TGCAGTGCCCTTTTAGGGGCCCACTACGAGCAGTACTTC. The chain is built from TRBV20-1 and TRBJ2-7, with a weak D call TRBD1 (5 bases). Germline V CDR1 and CDR2: DFQATT, SNEGSKA (reference sequence). The V end lost 6 bases, the J end lost 3 bases, and 15 bases lay between the germline ends. CDR3 length equals 13 residues.

The gene calls are TRBV18 and TRBJ2-7, with 7 bases matching TRBD1. Germline CDR1 is KGHSH and CDR2 is LQKENI. Germline trimming cut 1 base from V and 2 bases from J; bases unmatched to any gene: 11. The CDR3 length is 17 residues. In DNA form, the CDR3 reads TGTGCCAGCTCACCACGAGACAGGGATAGTGTAGCCTACGAGCAGTACTTC. Translating it yields CASSPRDRDSVAYEQYF.

CDR3 DNA: TGTGCCAGCAGTTTAACAGAGAACTATGGCTACACCTTC. Translated: CASSLTENYGYTF. The chain is built from TRBV28 and TRBJ1-2, with no clear D. V was cut by 2 bases and J by 2 bases, with 6 bases left in between. Germline loops: CDR1 MDHEN, CDR2 SYDVKM. The CDR3 has 13 residues.

The chain couples TRBV2 to TRBJ2-1; 11 bases map to TRBD2. The CDR3 is made up of 15 amino acids. Trimming took 6 bases from V and 5 from J; bases not matched to a gene: 6. CDR1 SNHLY and CDR2 FYNNEI come from the germline V gene. CDR3 residues: CASRLTSGEDNEQFF. The DNA of the CDR3 is TGTGCCAGCAGGCTGACTAGCGGGGAGGACAATGAGCAGTTCTTC. The variable domain in full, completed from reference TRBV2 and TRBJ2-1, reads EPEVTQTPSHQVTQMGQEVILRCVPISNHLYFYWYRQILGQKVEFLVSFYNNEISEKSEIFDDQFSVERPDGSNFTLKIRSTKLEDSAMYFCASRLTSGEDNEQFFGPGTRLTVL.

V and J are TRBV5-1 and TRBJ2-2, with a tentative D call TRBD2 (6 bases). This CDR3 is 15 amino acids long. Trimming cost V 5 bases and J 1 base, with 12 bases left between them. Germline V CDR1 and CDR2: SGHRS, YFSETQ. The CDR3 nucleotides read TGCGCCAGCAGAGAACTAGCCGAGAACACCGGGGAGCTGTTTTTT. Protein product: CASRELAENTGELFF.

This clonotype was counted at least ten times. This chain joins TRBV28 and TRBJ2-1; 8 bases align to TRBD2. The CDR3 length is 15 residues. Germline loops: CDR1 MDHEN, CDR2 SYDVKM. J lost 6 bases, V lost 3 bases, and 7 bases had no gene match. CDR3 amino acids: CASSFMAGGVNEQFF. The CDR3 DNA sequence: TGTGCCAGCAGTTTCATGGCGGGAGGAGTCAATGAGCAGTTCTTC.

This clonotype was counted between two and nine times. The genes are TRBV6-6 and TRBJ1-5; D is unclear. Germline V gene sequence: CDR1 MNHNY, CDR2 SVGAGI (reference sequence). V lost 2 bases to trimming and J lost 7 bases, with 6 bases between them. The CDR3 is made up of 12 amino acids. The CDR3 nucleotides are TGTGCCAGCAGTTACGAAGGCCAGCCCCAGCATTTT. Amino acids: CASSYEGQPQHF.

The chain recombines TRBV29-1 with TRBJ2-5, with D possibly TRBD2 on 6 matching bases. Trimming took 0 bases from V and 7 from J, leaving 24 bases between them. Germline loops: CDR1 SQVTM, CDR2 ANQGSEA. CDR3 length: 17 amino acids. For the CDR3, the DNA is TGCAGCGTTGAAGATTTGGGCTCCTCTGGGGGGTTGGGGACCCAGTACTTC. This sequence encodes CSVEDLGSSGGLGTQYF.

This clonotype was seen only a few times. V is TRBV12-3 or TRBV12-4 and J is TRBJ1-1, with TRBD1 as a possible D gene (5 bases). Trimming cost V 4 bases and J 2 bases, with 14 bases left between them. This CDR3 region has 15 residues. The CDR3, as DNA: TGTGCCAGCAGTTCCCCCCCAGGGCCAAACACTGAAGCTTTCTTT. The encoded protein is CASSSPPGPNTEAFF.

This clonotype was observed once. The J gene is TRBJ1-1, the V gene TRBV6-5, with D uncertain. This CDR3 has 14 residues. Germline lookup yields CDR1 MNHEY and CDR2 SVGAGI. The V and J ends lost 2 bases and 0 bases respectively, with 7 bases between them. CDR3 nucleotides: TGTGCCAGCAGTTACAGGAACATGAACACTGAAGCTTTCTTT. Amino acids: CASSYRNMNTEAFF.

This clonotype was counted a few times. The chain employs TRBV9 and TRBJ2-1; D call uncertain. Germline lookup yields CDR1 SGDLS and CDR2 YYNGEE. Trimming cost V 0 bases and J 2 bases, with 18 bases left between them. The CDR3 runs 18 residues. DNA of the CDR3: TGTGCCAGCAGCGTAGTCCCGGGTGCGAATATGGCCTACAATGAGCAGTTCTTC. It encodes CASSVVPGANMAYNEQFF.

The CDR3 DNA follows: TGCAGTGCTAGAGATCCGAGCGGGAGGGGGTACGAGCAGTACTTC. This encodes CSARDPSGRGYEQYF. The genes are TRBV20-1 and TRBJ2-7, with 10 bases that match TRBD2. Trimming at V came to 0 bases and at J to 4 bases, leaving 6 bases not matched to a gene. The CDR3 consists of 15 residues. The germline gives CDR1 DFQATT, CDR2 SNEGSKA (reference sequence).

CDR3 amino acids: CASSLPGQNTDTQYF. In nucleotides, the CDR3 is TGTGCCAGCAGCCTACCGGGACAGAACACAGATACGCAGTATTTT. The chain recombines TRBV28 with TRBJ2-3, with 7 bases lining up with TRBD1. Germline CDR1 reads MDHEN; CDR2 reads SYDVKM. This CDR3 has 15 amino acids. V gave up 6 bases and J gave up 2 bases; unmatched junction bases: 8.

The chain joins TRBV9 to TRBJ2-3; tentative D call: TRBD1 (6 bases). V was clipped by 3 bases and J by 4 bases, with 15 bases between them. CDR1 SGDLS and CDR2 YYNGEE come from the germline V gene. The CDR3 length is 15 residues. CDR3 nucleotides: TGTGCCAGCAGCGCAGCCAACGCAGGGGCAGATACGCAGTATTTT. Translating it yields CASSAANAGADTQYF.

J is TRBJ1-1 and V is TRBV12-3 or TRBV12-4, with 9 bases fitting TRBD1. The trim removed 0 bases at V and 9 bases at J, leaving 5 bases unmatched. This CDR3 has 14 residues. CDR3 nucleotide sequence: TGTGCCAGCAGTTTAGCCCTACAGGGGGCTCAAGCTTTCTTT. Its protein product is CASSLALQGAQAFF.

The chain has TRBV29-1 and TRBJ2-3, with TRBD1 identical over 7 bases. Trimming removed 5 bases from V and 4 bases from J; junction bases left unmatched: 9. Germline-derived CDR1 and CDR2 are SQVTM and ANQGSEA. The CDR3 totals 14 residues. CDR3 in DNA: TGCAGCGTTCTGGGACAGCCGAGGCCAGATACGCAGTATTTT. Translated, it gives CSVLGQPRPDTQYF.

In its sample, this clonotype was seen a few times. This chain connects TRBV24-1 to TRBJ2-2; 10 nucleotides agree with TRBD1. Germline loops: CDR1 KGHDR, CDR2 SFDVKD. J was trimmed by 4 bases and V by 3 bases; bases with no gene match: 7. The length of the CDR3 is 17 residues. The CDR3 DNA reads as TGTGCCACCAGTGATCCATCGGGACAGGGGCGCACCGGGGAGCTGTTTTTT. This sequence encodes CATSDPSGQGRTGELFF.

CDR3 coding DNA: TGCGCCAGCAGCCAGGACATTATGAGCTCCTACAATGAGCAGTTCTTC. This sequence encodes CASSQDIMSSYNEQFF. The chain combines TRBV4-3 with TRBJ2-1; D may be TRBD1 (5 bases). Trimming stripped 3 bases from V and 0 bases from J, with 12 bases between. Germline CDR1 reads LGHNA; CDR2 reads YSLEER. The CDR3 sequence is 16 residues long.

This chain uses TRBV28 with TRBJ2-7, with D tentatively TRBD1 (5 bases). The CDR3 length is 13 residues. Trimming cost V 5 bases and J 3 bases, with 11 bases left between them. Germline values: CDR1 MDHEN, CDR2 SYDVKM. This CDR3 reads CASSQDSNYEQYF. The CDR3 nucleotides are TGTGCCAGCAGTCAAGACAGTAACTACGAGCAGTACTTC. Combining the CDR3 with reference TRBV28 and TRBJ2-7 gives the whole variable domain DVKVTQSSRYLVKRTGEKVFLECVQDMDHENMFWYRQDPGLGLRLIYFSYDVKMKEKGDIPEGYSVSREKKERFSLILESASTNQTSMYLCASSQDSNYEQYFGPGTRLTVT.

This clonotype was seen at least ten times. The chain joins TRBV28 to TRBJ2-6; D not certain. The CDR3 length is 14 residues. V was trimmed by 9 bases and J by 1 base, leaving 10 bases between them. In germline, CDR1 is MDHEN, CDR2 SYDVKM. CDR3 coding DNA: TGTGCCAGTTACACCGTGTCTGGGGCCAACGTCCTGACTTTC. It codes for CASYTVSGANVLTF.

This clonotype was counted only a few times. The chain carries TRBV5-6 and TRBJ2-7, with 12 bases fitting TRBD1. After removal of 4 bases from V and 9 bases from J, the junction contained 8 bases not matched to a gene. This CDR3 comprises 14 residues. Germline V gene sequence: CDR1 SGHDT, CDR2 YYEEEE. CDR3 amino acids: CASSPGTGGARQYF. The CDR3 nucleotides read TGTGCCAGCAGCCCCGGGACAGGGGGCGCGAGGCAGTACTTC.